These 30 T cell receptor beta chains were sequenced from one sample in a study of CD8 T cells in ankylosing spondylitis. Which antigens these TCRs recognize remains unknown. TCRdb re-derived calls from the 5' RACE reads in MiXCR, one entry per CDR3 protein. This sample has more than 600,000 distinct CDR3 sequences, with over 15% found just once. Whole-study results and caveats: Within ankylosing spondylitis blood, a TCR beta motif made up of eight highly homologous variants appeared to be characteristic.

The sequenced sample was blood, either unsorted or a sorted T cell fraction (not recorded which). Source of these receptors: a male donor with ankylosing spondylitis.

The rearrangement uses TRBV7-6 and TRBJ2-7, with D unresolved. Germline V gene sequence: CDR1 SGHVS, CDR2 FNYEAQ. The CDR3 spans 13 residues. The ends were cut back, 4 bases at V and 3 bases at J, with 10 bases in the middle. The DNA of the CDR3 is TGTGCCAGCAGCTCCGGACGCTTCTACGAGCAGTACTTC. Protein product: CASSSGRFYEQYF.

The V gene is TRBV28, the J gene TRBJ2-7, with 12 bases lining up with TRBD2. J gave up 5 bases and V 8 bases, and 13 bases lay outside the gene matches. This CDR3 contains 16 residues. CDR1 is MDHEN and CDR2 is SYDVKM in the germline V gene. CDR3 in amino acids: CASARLAGAFENEQYF. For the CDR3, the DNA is TGTGCCAGCGCCAGACTAGCGGGAGCTTTTGAGAACGAGCAGTACTTC.

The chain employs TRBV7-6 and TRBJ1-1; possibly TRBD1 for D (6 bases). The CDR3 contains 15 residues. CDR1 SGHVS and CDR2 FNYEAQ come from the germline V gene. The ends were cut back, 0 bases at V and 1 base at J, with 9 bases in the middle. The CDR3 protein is CASSLADSENTEAFF. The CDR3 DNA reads TGTGCCAGCAGCTTAGCGGACAGCGAGAACACTGAAGCTTTCTTT.

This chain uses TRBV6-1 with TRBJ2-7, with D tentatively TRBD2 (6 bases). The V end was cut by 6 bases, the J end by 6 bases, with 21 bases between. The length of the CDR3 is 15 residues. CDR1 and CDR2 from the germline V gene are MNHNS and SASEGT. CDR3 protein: CASSSPGDSALEQYF. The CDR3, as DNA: TGTGCCAGCAGCTCCCCCGGGGACTCCGCCCTCGAGCAGTACTTC.

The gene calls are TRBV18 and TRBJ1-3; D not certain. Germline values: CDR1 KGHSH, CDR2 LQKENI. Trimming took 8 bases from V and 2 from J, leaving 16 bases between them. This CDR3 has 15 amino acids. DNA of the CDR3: TGTGCCAGCCCCGGGTCCGAGGGTCCTGGAAACACCATATATTTT. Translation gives CASPGSEGPGNTIYF.

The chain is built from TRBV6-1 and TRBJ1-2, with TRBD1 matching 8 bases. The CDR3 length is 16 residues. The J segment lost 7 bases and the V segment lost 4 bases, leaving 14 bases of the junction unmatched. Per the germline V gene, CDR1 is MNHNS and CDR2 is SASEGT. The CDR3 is CASSANPGQGTGGYTF. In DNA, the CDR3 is TGTGCCAGCAGTGCTAATCCCGGACAGGGTACCGGTGGCTACACCTTC.

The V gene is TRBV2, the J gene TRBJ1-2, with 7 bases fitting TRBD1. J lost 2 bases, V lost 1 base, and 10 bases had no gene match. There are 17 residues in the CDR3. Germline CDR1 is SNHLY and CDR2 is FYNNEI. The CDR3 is CASSEGYGRGTNYGYTF. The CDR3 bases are TGTGCCAGCAGTGAAGGATATGGCAGGGGGACCAACTATGGCTACACCTTC.

As DNA, the CDR3 is TGCAGCGTAAATAGGGCAGCTGAAGCTTTCTTT. Translating gives CSVNRAAEAFF. This rearrangement joins TRBV29-1 to TRBJ1-1; D is undetermined. Germline CDR1 SQVTM, CDR2 ANQGSEA. The ends were cut back, 6 bases at V and 6 bases at J, with 11 bases in the middle. The CDR3 has 11 amino acids.

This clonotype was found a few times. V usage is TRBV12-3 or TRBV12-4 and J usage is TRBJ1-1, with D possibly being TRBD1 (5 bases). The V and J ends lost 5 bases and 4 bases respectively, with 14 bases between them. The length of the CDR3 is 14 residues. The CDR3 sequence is CASSLVGLSTEAFF. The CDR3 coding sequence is TGTGCCAGCAGTCTGGTGGGGCTGAGCACTGAAGCTTTCTTT.

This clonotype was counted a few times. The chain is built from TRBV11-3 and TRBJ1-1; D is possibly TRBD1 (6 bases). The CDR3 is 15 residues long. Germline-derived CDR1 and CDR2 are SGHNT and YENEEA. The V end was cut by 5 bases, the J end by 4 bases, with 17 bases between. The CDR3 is CASSQGQRGTTEAFF. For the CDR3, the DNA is TGTGCCAGCAGCCAAGGACAGAGAGGGACCACTGAAGCTTTCTTT.

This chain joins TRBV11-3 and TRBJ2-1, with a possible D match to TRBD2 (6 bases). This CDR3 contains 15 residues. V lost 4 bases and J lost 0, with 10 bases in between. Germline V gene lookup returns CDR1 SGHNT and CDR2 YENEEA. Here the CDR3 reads CASSSGLTSYNEQFF. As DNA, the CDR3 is TGTGCCAGCAGCTCGGGACTTACCTCCTACAATGAGCAGTTCTTC.

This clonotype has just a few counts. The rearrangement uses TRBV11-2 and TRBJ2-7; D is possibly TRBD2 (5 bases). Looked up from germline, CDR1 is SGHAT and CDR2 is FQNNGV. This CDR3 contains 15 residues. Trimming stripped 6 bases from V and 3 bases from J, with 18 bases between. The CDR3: CASSPGAGIHYEQYF. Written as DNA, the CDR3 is TGTGCCAGCAGTCCAGGTGCCGGGATTCACTACGAGCAGTACTTC.

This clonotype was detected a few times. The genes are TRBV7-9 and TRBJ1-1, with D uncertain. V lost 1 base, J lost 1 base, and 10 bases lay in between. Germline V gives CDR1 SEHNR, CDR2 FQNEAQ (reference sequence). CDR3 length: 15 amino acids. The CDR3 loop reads CASSLEFTANTEAFF. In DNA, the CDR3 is TGTGCCAGCAGCTTAGAGTTTACCGCGAACACTGAAGCTTTCTTT.

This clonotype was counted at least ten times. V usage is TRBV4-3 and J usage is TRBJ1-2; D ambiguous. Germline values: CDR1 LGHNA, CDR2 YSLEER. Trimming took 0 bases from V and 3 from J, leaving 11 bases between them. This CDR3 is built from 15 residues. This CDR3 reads CASSQDKELDYGYTF. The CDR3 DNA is TGCGCCAGCAGCCAAGATAAGGAGCTTGACTATGGCTACACCTTC.

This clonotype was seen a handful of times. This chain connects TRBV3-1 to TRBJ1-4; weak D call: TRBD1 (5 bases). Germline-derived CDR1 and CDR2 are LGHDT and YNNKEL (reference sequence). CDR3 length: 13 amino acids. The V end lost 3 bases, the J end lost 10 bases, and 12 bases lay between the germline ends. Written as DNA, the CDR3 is TGTGCCAGCAGCCATGGCCAGGGAGCAAAACTGTTTTTT. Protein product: CASSHGQGAKLFF.

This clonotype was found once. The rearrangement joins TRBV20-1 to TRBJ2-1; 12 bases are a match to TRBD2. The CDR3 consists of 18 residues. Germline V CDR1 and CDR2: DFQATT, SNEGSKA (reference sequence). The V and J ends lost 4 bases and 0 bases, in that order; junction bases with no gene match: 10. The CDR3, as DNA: TGCAGTGCTAACTCGGGACTAGCGGGCCTTCTCTCCTACAATGAGCAGTTCTTC. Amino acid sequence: CSANSGLAGLLSYNEQFF.

In DNA form, the CDR3 reads TGTGCCATCAAAAACGGACAGTCCACAGATACGCAGTATTTT. Protein product: CAIKNGQSTDTQYF. The chain is built from TRBV10-3 and TRBJ2-3, with a weak D call TRBD1 (6 bases). The CDR3 length is 14 residues. The V and J ends lost 7 bases and 2 bases respectively, with 13 bases between them. In germline, CDR1 is ENHRY, CDR2 SYGVKD.

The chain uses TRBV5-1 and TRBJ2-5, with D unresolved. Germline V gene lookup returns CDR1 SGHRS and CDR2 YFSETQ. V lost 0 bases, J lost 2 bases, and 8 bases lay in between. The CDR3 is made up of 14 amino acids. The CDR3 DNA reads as TGCGCCAGCAGCTTGGATGTCCGTCAAGAGACCCAGTACTTC. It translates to CASSLDVRQETQYF.

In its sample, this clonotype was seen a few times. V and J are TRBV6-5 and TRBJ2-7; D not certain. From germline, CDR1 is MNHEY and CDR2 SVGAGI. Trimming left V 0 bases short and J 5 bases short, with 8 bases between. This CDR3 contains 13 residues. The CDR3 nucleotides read TGTGCCAGCAGTTACTCGAACACAAACGAGCAGTACTTC. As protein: CASSYSNTNEQYF.

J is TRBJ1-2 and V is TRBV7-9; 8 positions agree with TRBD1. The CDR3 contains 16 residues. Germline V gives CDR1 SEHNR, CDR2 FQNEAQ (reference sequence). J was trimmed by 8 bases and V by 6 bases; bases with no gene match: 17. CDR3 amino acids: CASRPPGQELTDGYTF. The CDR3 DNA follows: TGTGCCAGCAGACCTCCGGGACAGGAACTAACTGACGGCTACACCTTC.

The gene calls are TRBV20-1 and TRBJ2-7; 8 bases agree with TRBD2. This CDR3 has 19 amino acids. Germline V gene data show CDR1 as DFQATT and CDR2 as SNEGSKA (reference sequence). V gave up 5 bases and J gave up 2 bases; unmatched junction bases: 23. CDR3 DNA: TGCAGTGCTCAATCGTCGGGCCTAGCGGGTGAAACCGCTCCCTACGAGCAGTACTTC. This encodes CSAQSSGLAGETAPYEQYF.

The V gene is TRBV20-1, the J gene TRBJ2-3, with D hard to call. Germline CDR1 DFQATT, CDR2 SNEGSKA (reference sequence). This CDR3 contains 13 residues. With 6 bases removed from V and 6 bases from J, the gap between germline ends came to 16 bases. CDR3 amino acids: CSAKMSGRDTQYF. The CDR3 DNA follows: TGCAGTGCGAAGATGAGTGGGCGGGATACGCAGTATTTT.

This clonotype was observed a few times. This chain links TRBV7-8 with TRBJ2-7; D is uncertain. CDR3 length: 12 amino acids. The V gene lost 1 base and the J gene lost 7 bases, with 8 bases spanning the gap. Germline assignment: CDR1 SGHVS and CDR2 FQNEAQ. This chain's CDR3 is CASSLVAVEQYF. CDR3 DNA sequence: TGTGCCAGCAGCTTAGTGGCAGTTGAGCAGTACTTC.

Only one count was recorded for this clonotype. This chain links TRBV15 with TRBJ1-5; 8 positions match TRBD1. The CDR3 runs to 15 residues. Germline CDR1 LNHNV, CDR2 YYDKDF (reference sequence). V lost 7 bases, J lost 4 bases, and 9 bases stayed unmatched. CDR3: CATTRGQALNQPQHF. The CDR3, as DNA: TGTGCCACCACACGGGGACAGGCCCTTAATCAGCCCCAGCATTTT.

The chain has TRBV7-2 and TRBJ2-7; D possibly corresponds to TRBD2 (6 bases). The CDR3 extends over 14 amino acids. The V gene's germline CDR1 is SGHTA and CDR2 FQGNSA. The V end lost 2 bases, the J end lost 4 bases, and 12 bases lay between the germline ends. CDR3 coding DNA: TGTGCCAGCAGCTTAAGTCCGGCGGGGTACGAGCAGTACTTC. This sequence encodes CASSLSPAGYEQYF.

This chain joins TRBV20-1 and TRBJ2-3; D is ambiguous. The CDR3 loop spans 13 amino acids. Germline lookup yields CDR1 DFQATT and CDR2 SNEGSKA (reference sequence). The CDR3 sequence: CSAPGQSTDTQYF. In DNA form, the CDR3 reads TGCAGCGCTCCCGGCCAAAGCACAGATACGCAGTATTTT.

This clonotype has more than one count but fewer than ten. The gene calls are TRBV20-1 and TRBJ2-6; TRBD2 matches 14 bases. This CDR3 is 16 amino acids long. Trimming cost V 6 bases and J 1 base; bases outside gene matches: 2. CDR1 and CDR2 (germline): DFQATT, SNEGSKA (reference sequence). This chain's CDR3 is CSAGTSGRSGANVLTF. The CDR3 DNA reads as TGCAGTGCAGGGACTAGCGGGAGATCTGGGGCCAACGTCCTGACTTTC.

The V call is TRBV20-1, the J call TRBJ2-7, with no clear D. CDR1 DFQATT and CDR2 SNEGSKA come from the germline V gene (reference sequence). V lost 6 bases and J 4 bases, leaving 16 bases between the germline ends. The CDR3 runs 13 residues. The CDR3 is CSAHTLDGYEQYF. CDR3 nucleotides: TGCAGTGCCCACACCCTCGACGGGTACGAGCAGTACTTC.

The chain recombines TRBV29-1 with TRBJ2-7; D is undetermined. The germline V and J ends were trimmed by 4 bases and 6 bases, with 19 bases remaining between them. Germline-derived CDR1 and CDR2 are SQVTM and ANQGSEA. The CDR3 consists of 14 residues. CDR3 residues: CSVVAGLNFREQYF. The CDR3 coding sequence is TGCAGCGTTGTCGCCGGGCTGAATTTCCGCGAGCAGTACTTC.

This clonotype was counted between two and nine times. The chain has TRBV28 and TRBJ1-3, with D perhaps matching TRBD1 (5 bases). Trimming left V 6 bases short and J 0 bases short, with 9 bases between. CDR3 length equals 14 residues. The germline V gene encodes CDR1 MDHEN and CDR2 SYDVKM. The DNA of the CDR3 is TGTGCCAGCAGCTGGAGGGGCTCTGGAAACACCATATATTTT. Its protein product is CASSWRGSGNTIYF.